The rows below give T cell receptor beta chains drawn from one sample of a study of T cells in Graves' hyperthyroidism and ophthalmopathy. TCRdb re-derived calls from the multiplex PCR reads in MiXCR, one entry per CDR3 protein. The table lists around 600,000 distinct CDR3 sequences, approximately 15% of them singletons. The sample was blood. The receptor set was obtained from a woman under 30 with Graves' ophthalmopathy. Both conserved end residues are part of each CDR3. A D gene is named only where the DNA matches it firmly. Expanded clones are given a class, and other clones once, few, many or no size at all.

many | TRBJ2-3 | TRBV12-3/TRBV12-4 | TRBD2 | CASSLTSGGATDTQYF | TGTGCCAGCAGCCTCACTAGCGGGGGGGCCACAGATACGCAGTATTTT
many | TRBJ1-2 | TRBV27 | TRBD1 | CASRLTQGRNGYTF | TGTGCCAGCAGACTCACACAGGGGAGGAATGGCTACACCTTC
many | TRBJ2-3 | TRBV24-1 | TRBD2 | CATSDRLAGSTDTQYF | TGTGCCACCAGTGATAGACTAGCGGGAAGCACAGATACGCAGTATTTT
many | TRBJ2-7 | TRBV7-2 | TRBD1 | CASSLGGTGVYYEQYF | TGTGCCAGCAGCTTAGGCGGGACAGGGGTTTACTACGAGCAGTACTTC
- | TRBJ2-1 | TRBV30 | - | CAWSRGVGQFF | TGTGCCTGGAGTCGGGGAGTAGGGCAGTTCTTC
many | TRBJ2-1 | TRBV14 | TRBD2 | CASSQGHSGAYEQFF | TGTGCCAGCAGCCAAGGGCATAGCGGGGCCTATGAGCAGTTCTTC
many | TRBJ1-1 | TRBV30 | - | CAWSVLYGAFF | TGTGCCTGGAGTGTACTCTATGGAGCTTTCTTT
many | TRBJ2-1 | TRBV24-1 | - | CATSGADRGNNEQFF | TGTGCCACCAGTGGCGCTGACCGGGGTAACAATGAGCAGTTCTTC
many | TRBJ2-3 | TRBV14 | - | CASSQVLIGDFRDTQYF | TGTGCCAGCAGCCAGGTCCTCATTGGAGACTTCCGAGATACGCAGTATTTT
many | TRBJ2-7 | TRBV12-3/TRBV12-4 | TRBD1 | CASSLGPGGVYEQYF | TGTGCCAGCAGTTTAGGCCCAGGGGGTGTCTACGAGCAGTACTTC
few | TRBJ1-4 | TRBV11-2 | - | CASSQPVLGVEEEKLFF | TGTGCCAGCAGCCAACCAGTCTTGGGGGTCGAGGAAGAAAAACTGTTTTTT
once | TRBJ1-5 | TRBV28 | - | CASSFRREVQPQHF | TGTGCCAGCAGTTTTCGCCGGGAGGTTCAGCCCCAGCATTTT
- | TRBJ2-1 | TRBV12-3/TRBV12-4 | - | CASSFGTGIASSYNEQFF | TGTGCCAGCAGTTTCGGTACGGGGATAGCGTCTTCCTACAATGAGCAGTTCTTC
- | TRBJ2-1 | TRBV6-1 | - | CANRARIGSREQFF | TGTGCCAACAGAGCCCGGATAGGGAGTCGGGAGCAGTTCTTC
many | TRBJ1-1 | TRBV18 | - | CASSPHSTGNTEAFF | TGTGCCAGCTCACCACATAGTACAGGGAACACTGAAGCTTTCTTT
- | TRBJ2-1 | TRBV6-2/TRBV6-3 | - | CASSYPHEQFF | TGTGCCAGCAGTTACCCCCATGAGCAGTTCTTC
many | TRBJ2-7 | TRBV3-1 | - | CASSQEGLYEQYF | TGTGCCAGCAGCCAGGAGGGACTCTACGAGCAGTACTTC
many | TRBJ1-2 | TRBV5-5 | - | CASSPPTGIGYTF | TGTGCCAGCAGCCCCCCGACAGGAATTGGCTACACCTTC
many | TRBJ1-1 | TRBV10-3 | - | CAISDEGIWNTEAFF | TGTGCCATCAGTGATGAGGGGATTTGGAACACTGAAGCTTTCTTT
few | TRBJ1-5 | TRBV6-1 | - | CASSATVYSNQPQHF | TGTGCCAGCAGTGCGACAGTTTATAGCAATCAGCCCCAGCATTTT
- | TRBJ2-7 | TRBV5-6 | - | CASTSSLGFLSYEQYF | TGTGCCAGCACCTCCTCCCTAGGCTTTTTGTCCTACGAGCAGTACTTC
few | TRBJ2-6 | TRBV5-1 | - | CASRPHPRDTSSGANVLTF | TGCGCCAGCAGACCCCACCCCCGGGACACCTCCTCTGGGGCCAACGTCCTGACTTTC
few | TRBJ2-2 | TRBV12-3/TRBV12-4 | TRBD2 | CASSSNSDSGSRDTGEPFF | TGTGCCAGCAGCTCAAATTCCGATAGCGGGAGCCGGGACACCGGGGAGCCGTTTTTT
many | TRBJ1-1 | TRBV18 | - | CASSRTGGTTEAFF | TGTGCCAGCTCACGGACTGGGGGGACAACTGAAGCTTTCTTT
many | TRBJ2-5 | TRBV3-1 | TRBD2 | CASSQGTGTSIQETQYF | TGTGCCAGCAGCCAAGGTACCGGGACTAGCATCCAAGAGACCCAGTACTTC
- | TRBJ1-2 | TRBV27 | - | CASSLDRSNYGYTF | TGTGCCAGCAGTTTAGACAGGTCGAACTATGGCTACACCTTC
few | TRBJ2-7 | TRBV20-1 | - | CSAPDSTYEQYF | TGCAGTGCTCCAGACTCCACCTACGAGCAGTACTTC
few | TRBJ1-1 | TRBV11-1 | TRBD1 | CASSYRGRFLTRNTEAFF | TGTGCCAGCAGCTACAGGGGGCGCTTTCTAACCCGGAACACTGAAGCTTTCTTT
many | TRBJ2-1 | TRBV11-3 | - | CASSLIGSNNEQFF | TGTGCCAGCAGCCTGATCGGATCGAACAATGAGCAGTTCTTC
many | TRBJ2-1 | TRBV29-1 | - | CSVAGFINEQFF | TGCAGCGTCGCGGGATTCATTAATGAGCAGTTCTTC
- | TRBJ2-2 | TRBV4-1 | TRBD2 | CASSPGLAGGKNTGELFF | TGCGCCAGCAGCCCGGGACTAGCGGGAGGGAAGAACACCGGGGAGCTGTTTTTT
many | TRBJ2-2 | TRBV6-1 | - | CASSYGLGAGELFF | TGTGCCAGCAGCTACGGACTTGGCGCCGGGGAGCTGTTTTTT
many | TRBJ2-7 | TRBV30 | - | CAWSVNSYEQYF | TGTGCCTGGAGTGTAAACAGCTACGAGCAGTACTTC